This T cell receptor beta chain was captured in a study of cytomegalovirus exposure and HLA in healthy donors. Study-level findings and limits: TCR beta V- and J-gene trimming, according to a later analysis, was linked to a missense DCLRE1C variant. Analyses of presence and absence presupposed an approximately uniform sequencing depth across donors.

Trimming removed 2 bases from V and 6 bases from J; junction bases left unmatched: 7. Germline V CDR1 and CDR2: MNHNY, SVGAGI (reference sequence). The CDR3 covers 15 residues. PCR primers comprised 60 Vbeta and 13 Jbeta primers. Sequencing was performed with immunoSEQ multiplex PCR; in TCRdb, only in-frame clones are kept and a portion is missing. The sample includes about 76,000 clones, about 75% of them seen just once. A note on this clone: Its antigen remains unknown.

The receptor was derived from a man aged 55 to 70 in good health and CMV-seropositive. Sequenced material: PBMCs. The chain is built from TRBV6-6 and TRBJ1-2; 9 bases agree with TRBD1. The CDR3 loop is CASSYGQGRSDGYTF. CDR3 DNA sequence: TGTGCCAGCAGTTACGGACAGGGGCGAAGTGATGGCTACACCTTC.